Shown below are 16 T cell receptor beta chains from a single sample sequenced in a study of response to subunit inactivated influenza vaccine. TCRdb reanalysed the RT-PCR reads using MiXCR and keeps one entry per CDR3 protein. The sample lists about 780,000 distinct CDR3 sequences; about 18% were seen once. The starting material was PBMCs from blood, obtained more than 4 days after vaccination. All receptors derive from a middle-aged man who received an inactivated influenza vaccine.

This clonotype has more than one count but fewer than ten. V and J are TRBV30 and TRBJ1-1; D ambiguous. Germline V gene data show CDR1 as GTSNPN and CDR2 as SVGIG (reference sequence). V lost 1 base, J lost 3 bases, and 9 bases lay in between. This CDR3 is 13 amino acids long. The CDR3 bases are TGTGCCTGGAGTGAGCAGGTGCACACTGAAGCTTTCTTT. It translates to CAWSEQVHTEAFF.

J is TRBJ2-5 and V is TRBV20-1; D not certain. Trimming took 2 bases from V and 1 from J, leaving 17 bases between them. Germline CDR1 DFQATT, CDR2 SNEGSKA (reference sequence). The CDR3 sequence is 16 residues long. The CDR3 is CSARIHGSGIQETQYF. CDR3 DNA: TGCAGTGCTAGAATTCACGGGTCCGGAATCCAAGAGACCCAGTACTTC.

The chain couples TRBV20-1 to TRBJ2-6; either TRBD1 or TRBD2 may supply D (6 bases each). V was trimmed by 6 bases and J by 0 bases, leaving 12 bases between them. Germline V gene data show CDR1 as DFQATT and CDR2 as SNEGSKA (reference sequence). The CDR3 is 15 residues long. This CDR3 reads CSAPEGGSGANVLTF. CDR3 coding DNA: TGCAGTGCCCCCGAGGGGGGCTCTGGGGCCAACGTCCTGACTTTC.

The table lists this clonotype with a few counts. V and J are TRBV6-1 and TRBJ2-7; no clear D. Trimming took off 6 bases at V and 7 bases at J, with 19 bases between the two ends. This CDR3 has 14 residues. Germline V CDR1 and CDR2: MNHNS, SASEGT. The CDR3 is CASRPGYPRGEQYF. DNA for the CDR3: TGTGCCAGCAGACCAGGATATCCTCGTGGAGAGCAGTACTTC.

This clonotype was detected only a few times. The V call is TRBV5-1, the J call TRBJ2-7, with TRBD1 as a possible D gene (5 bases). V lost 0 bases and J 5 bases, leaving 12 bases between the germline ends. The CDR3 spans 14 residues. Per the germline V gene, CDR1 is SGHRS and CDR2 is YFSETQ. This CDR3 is CASSLVARENEQYF. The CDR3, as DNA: TGCGCCAGCAGCTTGGTGGCCAGGGAAAACGAGCAGTACTTC.

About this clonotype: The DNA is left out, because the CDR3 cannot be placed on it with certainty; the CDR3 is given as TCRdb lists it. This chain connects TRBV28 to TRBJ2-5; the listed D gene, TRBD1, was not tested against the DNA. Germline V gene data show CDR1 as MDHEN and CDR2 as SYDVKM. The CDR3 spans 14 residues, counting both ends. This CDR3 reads CASRVTGFLETQYF.

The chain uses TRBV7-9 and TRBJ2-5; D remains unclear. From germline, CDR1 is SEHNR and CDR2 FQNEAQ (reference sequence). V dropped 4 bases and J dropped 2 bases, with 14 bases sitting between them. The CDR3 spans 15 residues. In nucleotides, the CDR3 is TGTGCCAGCAGCTCCGACGGACGCTTACAAGAGACCCAGTACTTC. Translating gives CASSSDGRLQETQYF.

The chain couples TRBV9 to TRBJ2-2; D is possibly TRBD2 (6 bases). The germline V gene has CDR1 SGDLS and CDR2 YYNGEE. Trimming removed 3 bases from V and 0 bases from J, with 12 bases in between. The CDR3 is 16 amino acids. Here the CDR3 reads CASSATGTPNTGELFF. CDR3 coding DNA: TGTGCCAGCAGCGCCACCGGGACTCCGAACACCGGGGAGCTGTTTTTT.

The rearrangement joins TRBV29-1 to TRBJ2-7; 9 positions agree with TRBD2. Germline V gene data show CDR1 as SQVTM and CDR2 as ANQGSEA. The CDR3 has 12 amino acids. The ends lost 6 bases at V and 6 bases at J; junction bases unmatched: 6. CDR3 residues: CSVTGTSSEQYF. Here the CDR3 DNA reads TGCAGCGTAACCGGGACTAGCTCCGAGCAGTACTTC.

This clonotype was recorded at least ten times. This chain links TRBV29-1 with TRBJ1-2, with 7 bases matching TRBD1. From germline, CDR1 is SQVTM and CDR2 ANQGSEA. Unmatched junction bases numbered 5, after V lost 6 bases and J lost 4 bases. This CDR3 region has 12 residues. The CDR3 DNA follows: TGCAGCGTGCAGGGGGGGTCCTATGGCTACACCTTC. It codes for CSVQGGSYGYTF.

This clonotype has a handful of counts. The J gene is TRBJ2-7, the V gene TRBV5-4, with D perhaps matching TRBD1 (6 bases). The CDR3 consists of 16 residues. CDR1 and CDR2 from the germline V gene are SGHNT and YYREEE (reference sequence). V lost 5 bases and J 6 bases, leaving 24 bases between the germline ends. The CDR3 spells CASRSASGAYMGEQYF. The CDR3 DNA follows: TGTGCCAGCAGGTCGGCTTCAGGGGCCTACATGGGCGAGCAGTACTTC.

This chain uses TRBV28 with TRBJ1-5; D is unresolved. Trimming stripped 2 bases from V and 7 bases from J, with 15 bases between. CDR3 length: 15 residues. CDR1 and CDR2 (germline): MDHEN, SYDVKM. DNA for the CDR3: TGTGCCAGCAGTTTACGGCTGAGGAACGGCCAGCCCCAGCATTTT. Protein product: CASSLRLRNGQPQHF.

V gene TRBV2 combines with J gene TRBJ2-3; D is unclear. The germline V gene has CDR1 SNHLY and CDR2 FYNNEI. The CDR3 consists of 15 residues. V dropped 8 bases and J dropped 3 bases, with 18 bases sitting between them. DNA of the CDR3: TGTGCCAGCCCCCCCATAGGTGCCTCTACAGATACGCAGTATTTT. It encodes CASPPIGASTDTQYF.

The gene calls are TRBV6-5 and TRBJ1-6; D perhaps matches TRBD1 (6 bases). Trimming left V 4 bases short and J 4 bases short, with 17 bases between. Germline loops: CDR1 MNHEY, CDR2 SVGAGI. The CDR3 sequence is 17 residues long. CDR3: CASSSSGQTGYNSPLHF. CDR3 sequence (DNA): TGTGCCAGCAGTTCCTCAGGACAGACGGGTTATAATTCACCCCTCCACTTT.

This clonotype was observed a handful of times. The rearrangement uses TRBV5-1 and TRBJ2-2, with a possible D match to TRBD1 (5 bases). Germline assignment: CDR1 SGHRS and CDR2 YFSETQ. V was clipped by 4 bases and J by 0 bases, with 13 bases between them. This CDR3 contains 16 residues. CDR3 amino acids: CASSPGQFPNTGELFF. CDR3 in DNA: TGCGCCAGCAGCCCAGGACAATTCCCGAACACCGGGGAGCTGTTTTTT.

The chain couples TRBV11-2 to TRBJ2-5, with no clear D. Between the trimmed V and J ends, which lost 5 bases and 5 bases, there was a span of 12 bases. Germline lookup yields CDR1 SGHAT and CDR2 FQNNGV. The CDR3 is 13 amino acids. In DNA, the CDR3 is TGTGCCAGCAGCAGAGGCGTTTATGAGACCCAGTACTTC. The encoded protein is CASSRGVYETQYF.